The 14 T cell receptor beta chains presented below share a single source sample, sequenced in a study of T-cell reconstitution after alpha-beta-depleted transplantation in children. Unique molecular identifiers tagged the TCRbeta library. TCRdb itself ran the PCR reads through MiXCR, one entry per CDR3 protein. The sample shows 580,000 or so distinct CDR3 sequences, roughly 24% of them seen only once. The specimen comprised PBMCs, mostly from graft donor cells, sampled 360 days after TCRalphabeta/CD19-depleted stem cell transplant. These receptors all stem from a boy less than two years old who had a stem cell transplant for acute myeloid leukemia, so the T cells may come from the graft donor.

The gene calls are TRBV20-1 and TRBJ1-5; D possibly corresponds to TRBD1 (6 bases). In germline, CDR1 is DFQATT, CDR2 SNEGSKA (reference sequence). Trimming cost V 6 bases and J 3 bases, with 15 bases left between them. The CDR3 extends over 14 amino acids. The CDR3 nucleotides read TGCAGTGCATTACAGGGTTGGGACAATCAGCCCCAGCATTTT. Encoded protein: CSALQGWDNQPQHF.

This clonotype turned up a few times. The chain employs TRBV7-9 and TRBJ2-7; unclear D gene. The CDR3 runs 12 residues. The V and J ends lost 6 bases and 4 bases respectively, with 10 bases between them. Germline CDR1 reads SEHNR; CDR2 reads FQNEAQ (reference sequence). The CDR3 sequence: CASSPISYEQYF. CDR3 in DNA: TGTGCCAGCAGTCCCATCAGTTACGAGCAGTACTTC.

This clonotype was observed many times. This rearrangement joins TRBV5-1 to TRBJ2-3; 7 bases match TRBD2. J lost 2 bases, V lost 5 bases, and 14 bases had no gene match. Germline values: CDR1 SGHRS, CDR2 YFSETQ. This CDR3 is built from 17 residues. The CDR3 coding sequence is TGCGCCAGCAGGCGCCAGGGAGGGTCCCGGGCCACAGATACGCAGTATTTT. Residues: CASRRQGGSRATDTQYF.

There are many counts of this clonotype. The rearrangement joins TRBV6-5 to TRBJ1-6, with 9 bases lining up with TRBD1. Germline V gene sequence: CDR1 MNHEY, CDR2 SVGAGI. CDR3 size: 15 residues. Trimming at V came to 2 bases and at J to 8 bases, leaving 4 bases not matched to a gene. In DNA, the CDR3 is TGTGCCAGCAGTTACGGGGGGACAGGGCATTCACCCCTCCACTTT. This encodes CASSYGGTGHSPLHF.

This clonotype was seen many times. This rearrangement joins TRBV7-2 to TRBJ2-7; 11 bases are a match to TRBD2. CDR1 and CDR2 (germline): SGHTA, FQGNSA. CDR3 size: 16 residues. Unmatched junction bases numbered 5, after V lost 1 base and J lost 3 bases. The CDR3 sequence: CASSLGVAGGDYEQYF. Here the CDR3 DNA reads TGTGCCAGCAGCTTAGGGGTAGCGGGGGGGGACTACGAGCAGTACTTC.

Many counts were recorded for this clonotype. This sequence joins TRBV6-1 and TRBJ1-5; TRBD1 agrees at 7 bases. The V gene end was trimmed by 11 bases and the J gene end by 4 bases; junction bases not matched to a gene: 5. This CDR3 has 12 amino acids. Germline V gene lookup returns CDR1 MNHNS and CDR2 SASEGT. The CDR3 spells CAARDSNQPQHF. The CDR3 bases are TGTGCCGCCCGGGACAGTAATCAGCCCCAGCATTTT.

In this sample, this clonotype turned up a few times. V is TRBV10-3 and J is TRBJ2-5; D perhaps matches TRBD2 (5 bases). This CDR3 is built from 18 residues. CDR1 ENHRY and CDR2 SYGVKD come from the germline V gene. V lost 4 bases, J lost 2 bases, and 23 bases lay in between. The CDR3 sequence: CAISGPFPSRTGQETQYF. For the CDR3, the DNA is TGTGCCATCAGTGGGCCCTTCCCTTCCCGGACGGGACAAGAGACCCAGTACTTC.

The rearrangement joins TRBV18 to TRBJ2-5; TRBD1 matches at 8 bases. The CDR3 sequence is 15 residues long. CDR1 and CDR2 (germline): KGHSH, LQKENI. V lost 4 bases, J lost 5 bases, and 9 bases stayed unmatched. The CDR3 is CASSLGQGVEETQYF. In DNA, the CDR3 is TGTGCCAGCTCACTCGGACAGGGTGTGGAGGAGACCCAGTACTTC.

This clonotype has a count of ten or more. The genes are TRBV29-1 and TRBJ2-5, with TRBD2 as a possible D gene (6 bases). Trimming left V 0 bases short and J 0 bases short, with 17 bases between. CDR1 is SQVTM and CDR2 is ANQGSEA in the germline V gene. The CDR3 is 17 residues long. CDR3 in DNA: TGCAGCGTTGAAGATTTCGTGGGGGGAAATAACCAAGAGACCCAGTACTTC. It is translated as CSVEDFVGGNNQETQYF.

The table lists this clonotype with many counts. J is TRBJ1-3 and V is TRBV28; no clear D gene. CDR1 and CDR2 (germline): MDHEN, SYDVKM. The CDR3 extends over 13 amino acids. Trimming removed 3 bases at V and 13 bases at J, with 16 bases between. CDR3 nucleotide sequence: TGTGCCAGCAGTTTCCTAGGCCTAGATGGGATATATTTT. Translated, it gives CASSFLGLDGIYF.

The chain combines TRBV18 with TRBJ2-1; tentative D call: TRBD1 (5 bases). V shed 3 bases and J shed 4 bases, with 16 bases lying between them. Germline V gene lookup returns CDR1 KGHSH and CDR2 LQKENI. This CDR3 has 16 residues. Here the CDR3 DNA reads TGTGCCAGCTCACCCGACAGTTACCTAATATACAATGAGCAGTTCTTC. Its protein is CASSPDSYLIYNEQFF.

V gene TRBV20-1 combines with J gene TRBJ1-1; 8 bases fit TRBD1. After removal of 4 bases from V and 6 bases from J, the junction contained 1 base not matched to a gene. Per the germline V gene, CDR1 is DFQATT and CDR2 is SNEGSKA (reference sequence). The CDR3 extends over 11 amino acids. DNA for the CDR3: TGCAGTGCTATACAGGGGGCTGAAGCTTTCTTT. This gives the protein CSAIQGAEAFF.

This clonotype was seen only a few times. The chain has TRBV15 and TRBJ1-5; D ambiguous. V lost 0 bases to trimming and J lost 1 base, with 7 bases between them. Germline V lookup: CDR1 LNHNV, CDR2 YYDKDF (reference sequence). This CDR3 has 15 amino acids. The CDR3 protein is CATSRDRGSNQPQHF. The CDR3 bases are TGTGCCACCAGCAGAGATCGGGGAAGCAATCAGCCCCAGCATTTT.

The sample holds many counts of this clonotype. The chain carries TRBV29-1 and TRBJ2-4; D may be TRBD1 or TRBD2 (7 bases each). The CDR3 is 12 residues long. Germline lookup yields CDR1 SQVTM and CDR2 ANQGSEA. Trimming shortened V by 3 bases and J by 7 bases, and 10 bases separated the two germline ends. The CDR3 nucleotides are TGCAGCGTTGACCAGGGGGGGAACATTCAGTACTTC. Its translation: CSVDQGGNIQYF.